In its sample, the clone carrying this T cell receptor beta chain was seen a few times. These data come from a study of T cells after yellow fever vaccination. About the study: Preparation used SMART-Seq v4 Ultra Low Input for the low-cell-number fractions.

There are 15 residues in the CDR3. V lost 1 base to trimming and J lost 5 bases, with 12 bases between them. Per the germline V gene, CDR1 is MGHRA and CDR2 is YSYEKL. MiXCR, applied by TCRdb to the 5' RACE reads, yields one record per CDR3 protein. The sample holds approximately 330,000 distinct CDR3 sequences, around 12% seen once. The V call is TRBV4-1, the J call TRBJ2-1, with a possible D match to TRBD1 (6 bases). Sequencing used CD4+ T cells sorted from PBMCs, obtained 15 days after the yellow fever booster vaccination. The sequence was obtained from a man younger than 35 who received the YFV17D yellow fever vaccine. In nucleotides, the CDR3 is TGCGCCAGCAGCCAAGTTGGCAGGGGAAACAATGAGCAGTTCTTC. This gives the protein CASSQVGRGNNEQFF.